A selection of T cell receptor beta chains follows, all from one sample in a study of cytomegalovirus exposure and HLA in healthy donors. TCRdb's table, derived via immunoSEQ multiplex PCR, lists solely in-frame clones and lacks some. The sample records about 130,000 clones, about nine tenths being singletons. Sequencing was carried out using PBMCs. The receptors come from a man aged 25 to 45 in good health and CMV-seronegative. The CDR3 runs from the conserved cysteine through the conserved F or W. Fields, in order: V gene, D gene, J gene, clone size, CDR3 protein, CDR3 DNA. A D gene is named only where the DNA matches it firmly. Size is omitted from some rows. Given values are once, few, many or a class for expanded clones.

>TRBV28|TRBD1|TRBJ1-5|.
CASSLLPPGGEQPQHF
TGTGCCAGCAGTTTACTCCCGCCAGGGGGTGAGCAGCCCCAGCATTTT
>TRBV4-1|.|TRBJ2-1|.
CASSRQTGYNEQFF
TGCGCCAGCAGCCGACAGACAGGCTACAATGAGCAGTTCTTC
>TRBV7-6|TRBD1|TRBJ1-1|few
CASTPQGADTEAFF
TGTGCCAGCACCCCGCAGGGGGCCGATACTGAAGCTTTCTTT
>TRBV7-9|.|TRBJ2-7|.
CASSPNYEQYF
TGTGCCAGCAGCCCTAACTACGAGCAGTACTTC
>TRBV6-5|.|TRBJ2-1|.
CASSYILASRDEQFF
TGTGCCAGCAGTTACATATTGGCAAGTCGGGATGAGCAGTTCTTC
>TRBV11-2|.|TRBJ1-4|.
CASSLKRTNEKLFF
TGTGCCAGCAGCTTAAAGAGAACTAATGAAAAACTGTTTTTT
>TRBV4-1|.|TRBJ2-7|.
CASSQDSQGSLGEQYF
TGCGCCAGCAGCCAAGATAGCCAGGGCTCACTCGGCGAGCAGTACTTC
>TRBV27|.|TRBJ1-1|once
CASSFSLNTEAFF
TGTGCCAGCAGTTTTAGTCTGAACACTGAAGCTTTCTTT
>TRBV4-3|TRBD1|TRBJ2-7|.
CASSQDRGQGNHEQYF
TGCGCCAGCAGCCAAGATCGGGGACAGGGGAATCACGAGCAGTACTTC
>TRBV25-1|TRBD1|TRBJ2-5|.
CASSDRDRVIETQYF
TGTGCCAGCAGTGACCGGGACAGGGTAATAGAGACCCAGTACTTC
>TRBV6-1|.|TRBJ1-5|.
CASSEDWGRSNQPQHF
TGTGCCAGCAGTGAAGACTGGGGCCGAAGCAATCAGCCCCAGCATTTT
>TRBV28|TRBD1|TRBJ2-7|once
CASSGQGERNEQYF
TGTGCCAGCAGTGGACAGGGGGAGAGAAACGAGCAGTACTTC
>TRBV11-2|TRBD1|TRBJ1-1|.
CASSFRGRSEAFF
TGTGCCAGCAGCTTCAGGGGGCGGTCTGAAGCTTTCTTT
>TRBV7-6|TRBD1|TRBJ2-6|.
CASSPIDRVGANVLTF
TGTGCCAGCAGCCCAATAGACAGGGTTGGGGCCAACGTCCTGACTTTC
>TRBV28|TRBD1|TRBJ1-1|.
CASSSQGEGTEAFF
TGTGCCAGCAGTTCACAGGGGGAGGGCACTGAAGCTTTCTTT
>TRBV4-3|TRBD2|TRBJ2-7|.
CASSQDPGGYEQYF
TGCGCCAGCAGCCAAGACCCGGGGGGCTACGAGCAGTACTTC
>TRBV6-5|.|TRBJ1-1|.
CASRAILQGFPSFF
TGTGCCAGCAGGGCAATTCTCCAGGGTTTCCCCTCGTTCTTT
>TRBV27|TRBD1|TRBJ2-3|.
CASSLDRGTDTQYF
TGTGCCAGCAGTTTAGACAGGGGTACAGATACGCAGTATTTT
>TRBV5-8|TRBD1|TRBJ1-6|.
CASSSQGVSPLHF
TGTGCCAGCAGCTCCCAGGGGGTGTCACCCCTCCACTTT
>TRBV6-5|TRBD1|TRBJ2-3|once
CASSPYRGRADTQYF
TGTGCCAGCAGTCCCTACAGGGGGCGGGCAGATACGCAGTATTTT
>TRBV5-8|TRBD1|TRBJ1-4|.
CASSLLPGQGNEKLFF
TGTGCCAGCAGCTTACTTCCGGGACAGGGTAATGAAAAACTGTTTTTT
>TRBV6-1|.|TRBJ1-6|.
CAAREGIDSPLHF
TGTGCCGCTCGAGAGGGTATTGACTCACCCCTCCACTTT
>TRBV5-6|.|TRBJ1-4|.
CASNSGLANEKLFF
TGTGCCAGCAATTCAGGGCTCGCTAATGAAAAACTGTTTTTT
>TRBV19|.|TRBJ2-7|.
CASSIKGAYEQYF
TGTGCCAGTAGTATAAAGGGAGCCTACGAGCAGTACTTC
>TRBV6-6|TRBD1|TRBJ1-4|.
CASRTGVNEKLFF
TGTGCCAGCAGGACAGGGGTTAATGAAAAACTGTTTTTT
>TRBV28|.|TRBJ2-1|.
CASSKGGSSYNEQFF
TGTGCCAGCAGTAAAGGGGGAAGCTCCTACAATGAGCAGTTCTTC
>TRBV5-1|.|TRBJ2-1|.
CASSPRGRDSYNEQFF
TGCGCCAGCAGCCCGCGGGGCAGGGACTCCTACAATGAGCAGTTCTTC
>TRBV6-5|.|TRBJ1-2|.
CASWSDKNYGYTF
TGTGCCAGTTGGTCGGACAAAAACTATGGCTACACCTTC
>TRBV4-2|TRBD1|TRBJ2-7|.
CASSGDRESSYEQYF
TGTGCCAGCAGCGGGGACAGGGAGAGCTCCTACGAGCAGTACTTC
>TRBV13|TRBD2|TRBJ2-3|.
CASSPGGDSHDTQYF
TGTGCCAGCAGCCCCGGGGGGGACTCCCATGATACGCAGTATTTT
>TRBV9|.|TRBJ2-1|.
CASTLDQGSYNEQFF
TGTGCCAGCACCCTGGACCAGGGGTCCTACAATGAGCAGTTCTTC
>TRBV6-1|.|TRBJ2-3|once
CASSERSGQGSDTQYF
TGTGCCAGCAGTGAAAGGTCTGGGCAGGGTTCGGATACGCAGTATTTT
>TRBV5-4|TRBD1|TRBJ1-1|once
CASSPGGGQGFLAFF
TGTGCCAGCAGCCCCGGCGGGGGACAGGGGTTTTTAGCTTTCTTT
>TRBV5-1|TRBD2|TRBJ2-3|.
CASSLARLGLAGGGDTQYF
TGCGCCAGCAGCTTAGCCCGACTGGGACTAGCGGGGGGAGGAGATACGCAGTATTTT
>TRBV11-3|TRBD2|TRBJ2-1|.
CASSPSSGTYNEQFF
TGTGCCAGCAGCCCGTCTAGCGGGACCTACAATGAGCAGTTCTTC
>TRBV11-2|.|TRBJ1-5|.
CASSLRAGGNQPQHF
TGTGCCAGCAGCTTACGGGCGGGAGGGAATCAGCCCCAGCATTTT
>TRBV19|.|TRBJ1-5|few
CASNPVGGNQPQHF
TGTGCCAGTAATCCGGTAGGAGGCAATCAGCCCCAGCATTTT
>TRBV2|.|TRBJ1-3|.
CASNPGGVRSSGNTIYF
TGTGCCAGCAACCCCGGCGGCGTGCGGAGCTCTGGAAACACCATATATTTT
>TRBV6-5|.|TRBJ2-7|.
CASSYSGEYEQYF
TGTGCCAGCAGTTACTCAGGGGAATACGAGCAGTACTTC
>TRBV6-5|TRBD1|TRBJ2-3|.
CASYRGPRADTQYF
TGTGCCAGTTACAGGGGGCCCCGAGCAGATACGCAGTATTTT
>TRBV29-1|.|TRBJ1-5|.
CSVGGGNQPQHF
TGCAGCGTTGGCGGGGGAAATCAGCCCCAGCATTTT
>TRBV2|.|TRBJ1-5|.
CASQREGGGQPQHF
TGTGCCAGCCAGAGGGAGGGGGGAGGCCAGCCCCAGCATTTT
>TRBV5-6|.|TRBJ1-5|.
CASSLGRYSNQPQHF
TGTGCCAGCAGCTTGGGGAGGTATAGCAATCAGCCCCAGCATTTT
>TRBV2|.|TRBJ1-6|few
CASSEQAIGSPLHF
TGTGCCAGCAGTGAACAGGCTATAGGTTCACCCCTCCACTTT
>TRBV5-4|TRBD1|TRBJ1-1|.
CASRKSGGLNTEAFF
TGTGCCAGCAGGAAATCAGGGGGCCTGAACACTGAAGCTTTCTTT
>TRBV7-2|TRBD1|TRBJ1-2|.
CASSLRDSHFNYGYTF
TGTGCCAGCAGCTTACGGGACAGCCATTTCAACTATGGCTACACCTTC
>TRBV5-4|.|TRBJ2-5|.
CASSFDLAGRETQYF
TGTGCCAGCAGCTTTGATCTGGCAGGGCGGGAGACCCAGTACTTC
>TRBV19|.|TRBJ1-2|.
CASSTGLDGYTF
TGTGCCAGTAGTACAGGGTTGGATGGCTACACCTTC
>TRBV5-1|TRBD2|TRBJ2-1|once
CASSLDAAGVGEQFF
TGCGCCAGCAGCTTGGATGCGGCGGGAGTAGGTGAGCAGTTCTTC
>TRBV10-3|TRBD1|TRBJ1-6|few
CATRGQGNSPLHF
TGTGCCACCCGGGGACAGGGAAATTCACCCCTCCACTTT
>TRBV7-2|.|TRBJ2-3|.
CASSSGLRTDTQYF
TGTGCCAGCAGCTCAGGACTCCGCACAGATACGCAGTATTTT
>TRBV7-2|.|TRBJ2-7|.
CASSLVSNLAAGLYEQYF
TGTGCCAGCAGCTTAGTGTCCAATCTAGCCGCGGGACTCTACGAGCAGTACTTC
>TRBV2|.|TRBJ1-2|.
CASSARDNPPRGYTF
TGTGCCAGCAGTGCCCGGGACAATCCCCCTCGTGGCTACACCTTC
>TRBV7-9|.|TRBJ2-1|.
CASSPSGTKNNEQFF
TGTGCCAGCAGCCCCTCGGGAACTAAAAACAATGAGCAGTTCTTC
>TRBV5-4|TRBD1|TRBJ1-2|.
CASSEGTVSGYGYTF
TGTGCCAGCAGCGAAGGGACAGTGTCTGGCTATGGCTACACCTTC
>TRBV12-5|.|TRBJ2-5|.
CASGSDSLRAETQYF
TGTGCTAGTGGTTCTGACTCGCTGCGTGCAGAGACCCAGTACTTC
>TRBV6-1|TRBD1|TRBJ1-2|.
CASSGGGQGLGGYTF
TGTGCCAGCAGTGGAGGGGGACAGGGGTTAGGTGGCTACACCTTC